Each of the 10 T cell receptor beta chains below was sequenced from the same sample in a study of OX40 agonist ivuxolimab in advanced cancers. Receptors were amplified or captured by the immunoSEQ multiplex PCR assay. TCRdb retrieved this table from immuneACCESS and kept in-frame rearrangements only. Not all clones are present; in checked studies, unresolved V genes account for under half, and no reason is known for the remainder. The sample table lists tens of thousands of clones, about 90% of them with a count of one. Of the sample, roughly 2.7% falls within the top ten clones. Specimen: CD4+ or CD8+ T cells sorted from blood, collected in a trial of the OX40 agonist ivuxolimab. The receptor source for this set is an adult with an advanced solid tumor such as melanoma, head and neck, liver or kidney cancer.

The genes are TRBV28 and TRBJ2-2, with 8 bases matching TRBD2. The trim removed 2 bases at V and 8 bases at J, leaving 13 bases unmatched. The germline V gene encodes CDR1 MDHEN and CDR2 SYDVKM. This CDR3 has 17 residues. CDR3 nucleotides: TGTGCCAGCAGTTTAGGACTAGCACAAAAGGGGATGGGGGAGCTGTTTTTT. This sequence encodes CASSLGLAQKGMGELFF.

The rearrangement joins TRBV6-6 to TRBJ1-1, with TRBD1 matching over 7 bases. The CDR3 is made up of 15 amino acids. Trimming removed 5 bases from V and 3 bases from J; junction bases left unmatched: 9. Germline V CDR1 and CDR2: MNHNY, SVGAGI (reference sequence). The CDR3 nucleotides are TGTGCCAGCAGTCCCAAGGCCAGGGGGGACACTGAAGCTTTCTTT. Protein product: CASSPKARGDTEAFF.

The V gene is TRBV7-9, the J gene TRBJ1-5; D not resolved. The CDR3 totals 14 residues. Between the trimmed V and J ends, which lost 3 bases and 0 bases, there was a span of 6 bases. Germline CDR1 and CDR2: SEHNR and FQNEAQ (reference sequence). CDR3 loop: CASSFDYSNQPQHF. As DNA, the CDR3 is TGTGCCAGCAGCTTTGATTATAGCAATCAGCCCCAGCATTTT. Supplemented by reference TRBV7-9 and TRBJ1-5, the full variable domain reads DTGVSQNPRHKITKRGQNVTFRCDPISEHNRLYWYRQTLGQGPEFLTYFQNEAQLEKSRLLSDRFSAERPKGSFSTLEIQRTEQGDSAMYLCASSFDYSNQPQHFGDGTRLSIL.

The chain has TRBV20-1 and TRBJ2-7; D gene uncertain. This CDR3 region has 11 residues. V lost 0 bases and J lost 3, with 3 bases in between. Germline V gene data show CDR1 as DFQATT and CDR2 as SNEGSKA (reference sequence). CDR3 loop: CSAREGYEQYF. The CDR3 DNA sequence: TGCAGTGCTAGAGAAGGCTACGAGCAGTACTTC.

The chain employs TRBV7-2 and TRBJ1-1, with no clear D. The CDR3 runs 15 residues. Trimming pared 10 bases from V and 4 bases from J, leaving 22 bases between. Germline-derived CDR1 and CDR2 are SGHTA and FQGNSA. In nucleotides, the CDR3 is TGTGCCACCAAACCCCTCCCGCTTTGGGTCACTGAAGCTTTCTTT. This sequence encodes CATKPLPLWVTEAFF.

This chain uses TRBV29-1 with TRBJ1-2, with TRBD1 matching 7 bases. The CDR3 consists of 17 residues. Germline-derived CDR1 and CDR2 are SQVTM and ANQGSEA. J was trimmed by 0 bases and V by 4 bases; bases with no gene match: 14. CDR3 residues: CSVAIPPQGGSNYGYTF. The CDR3 coding sequence is TGCAGCGTTGCGATCCCCCCGCAGGGGGGTTCTAACTATGGCTACACCTTC.

The chain recombines TRBV19 with TRBJ1-4; D unresolved. Germline CDR1 reads LNHDA; CDR2 reads SQIVND (reference sequence). The V gene lost 3 bases and the J gene lost 0 bases, with 11 bases spanning the gap. The CDR3 contains 16 residues. This CDR3 reads CASSILGSATNEKLFF. DNA of the CDR3: TGTGCCAGTAGTATCCTCGGCAGTGCAACTAATGAAAAACTGTTTTTT.

The rearrangement uses TRBV6-5 and TRBJ1-6, with TRBD1 identical over 7 bases. The J segment lost 10 bases and the V segment lost 5 bases, leaving 8 bases of the junction unmatched. The CDR3 consists of 14 residues. Germline values: CDR1 MNHEY, CDR2 SVGAGI. CDR3 DNA sequence: TGTGCCAGCAGTGTCGGGACAGCAGTCTCACCCCTCCACTTT. Protein sequence: CASSVGTAVSPLHF.

This clone was detected only a few times. The chain joins TRBV11-2 to TRBJ2-7; no reliable D call. V lost 3 bases to trimming and J lost 2 bases, with 8 bases between them. The germline V gene has CDR1 SGHAT and CDR2 FQNNGV. CDR3 length equals 13 residues. For the CDR3, the DNA is TGTGCCAGCAGCTTGAGGCAACCCTACGAGCAGTACTTC. Translated, it gives CASSLRQPYEQYF.

V and J are TRBV13 and TRBJ1-3, with TRBD1 as a possible D gene (5 bases). With 5 bases removed from V and 1 base from J, the gap between germline ends came to 12 bases. CDR1 PRHDT and CDR2 FYEKMQ come from the germline V gene (reference sequence). The CDR3 consists of 15 residues. For the CDR3, the DNA is TGTGCCAGCAGCCTCATTGGGGGGTCTGGAAACACCATATATTTT. Translation gives CASSLIGGSGNTIYF.